This T cell receptor (beta chain) originates from a study of blood T cell repertoires in COVID-19 (dated by TCRdb to the early 2020s). Background on the whole study: Samples covering the acute and convalescent phases of COVID-19 were provided by collaborators in the United States, Italy and Spain. The material from the prospective study consisted of cDNA or gDNA derived from T cells, B-cell-depleted T cells, or PBMCs. Deeply sampled blood TCRbeta repertoires from subjects exposed to, actively infected with, or recovered from COVID-19 were included in the dataset. Nearly every sample came with metadata listing a de-identified subject ID, COVID-19 status, age in years and sex. The samples were drawn from the first 160 participants of the ongoing ImmuneRACE study and from over a thousand subjects provided by 6 global collaborators. A freely available public database, intended as a resource for researchers studying the immune response to SARS-CoV-2, is where the repertoires were released. Where available, HLA class I and class II types were taken from metadata supplied by the sample provider and were not determined by assay-based typing.

The V and J ends are trimmed by 5 bases and 0 bases, leaving 12 bases between them. Including the terminal cysteine and phenylalanine, the CDR3 comprises 15 residues. Only the CDR3 DNA is retained, 45 bases long and in frame from the first base. CDR1 and CDR2 were assigned from the germline V gene as MNHEY and SVGEGT. The immunoSEQ Assay, a bias-controlled multiplex PCR, was used to amplify TCRbeta CDR3 regions from genomic DNA. As for the original processing: Nucleated cell counts per sample were estimated from amplification of reference gene primers within the assay. Sequence reads were collapsed and filtered to measure the absolute abundance of every unique TCRbeta CDR3 rearrangement. Productive Simpson clonality was computed per sample as the square root of Simpson's diversity index over productive rearrangements. Imported from immuneACCESS, the table was reduced by TCRdb to in-frame sequences with V and J called. These copies leave out some clones; in studies compared against another copy, an unresolved V gene accounts for under half, and the cause of the remainder is not known. For V, J and clone size, that table is used; D and trimming come from the DNA. This sample comprises about 210,000 clones, about 80% of them detected only once. The leading ten clones occupy approximately 6.9% of the sample.

What the research found in general, with its limitations: Clinical and demographic metadata were provided uncurated, with the amount varying by source and participant.

With regard to this clone: This receptor's antigen is unknown. No quality values exist for individual bases; no much larger clone is one base distant.

Collaborating institutions collected whole blood in K2EDTA tubes following their own protocols. For TCRbeta analysis, collaborators shipped samples in one of three forms: frozen whole blood, isolated PBMCs, or DNA extracted from either of those sample types. This chain is built from TRBV6-2 or TRBV6-3 and TRBJ2-3; confidence is insufficient to name the D gene. The receptor comes from a man in his sixties with acute or convalescent COVID-19. The sequencing input was peripheral blood. The DNA sequence is given as TGTGCCAGCAGTAGACTTGCGCCTAGCACAGATACGCAGTATTTT. Its amino acids are CASSRLAPSTDTQYF.